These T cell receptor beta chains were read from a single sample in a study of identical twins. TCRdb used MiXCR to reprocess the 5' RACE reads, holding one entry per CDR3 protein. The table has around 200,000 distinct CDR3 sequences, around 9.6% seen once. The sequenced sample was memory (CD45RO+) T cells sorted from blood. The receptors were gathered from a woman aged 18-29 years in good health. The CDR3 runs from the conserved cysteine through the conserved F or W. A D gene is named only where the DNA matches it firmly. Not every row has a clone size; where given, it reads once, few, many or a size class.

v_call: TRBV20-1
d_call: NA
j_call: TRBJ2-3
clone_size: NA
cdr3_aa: CSARDHSYTDTQYF
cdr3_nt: TGCAGTGCTAGAGATCACTCATACACAGATACGCAGTATTTT

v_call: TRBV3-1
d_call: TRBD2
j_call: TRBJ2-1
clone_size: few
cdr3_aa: CASSQRTSGASPQFF
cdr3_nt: TGTGCCAGCAGCCAACGGACTAGCGGGGCCTCCCCCCAGTTCTTC

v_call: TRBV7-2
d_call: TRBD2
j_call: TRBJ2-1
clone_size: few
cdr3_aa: CASSLPGLAGSEQFF
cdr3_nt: TGTGCCAGCAGCTTACCGGGACTAGCGGGGAGTGAGCAGTTCTTC

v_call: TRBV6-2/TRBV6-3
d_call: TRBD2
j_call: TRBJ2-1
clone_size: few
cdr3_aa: CASSLPPALAGGRVEQFF
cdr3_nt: TGTGCCAGCAGTCTACCCCCGGCCCTGGCGGGGGGGCGGGTTGAGCAGTTCTTC

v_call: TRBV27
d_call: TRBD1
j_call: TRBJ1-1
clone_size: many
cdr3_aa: CASSITGGLNTEAFF
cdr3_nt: TGTGCCAGCAGTATCACAGGGGGCTTGAACACTGAAGCTTTCTTT

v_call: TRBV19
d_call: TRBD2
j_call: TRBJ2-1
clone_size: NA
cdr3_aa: CARGLAGRAGYNEQFF
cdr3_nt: TGTGCCAGGGGACTAGCGGGAAGAGCGGGCTACAATGAGCAGTTCTTC

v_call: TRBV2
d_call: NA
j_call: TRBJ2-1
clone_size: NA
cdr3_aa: CASTRDSREDEQFF
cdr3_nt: TGTGCCAGCACACGGGACTCGCGGGAAGATGAGCAGTTCTTC

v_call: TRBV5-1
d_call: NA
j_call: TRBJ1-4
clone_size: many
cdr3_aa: CASRGQKLEKLFF
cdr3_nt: TGCGCCAGCCGTGGACAGAAGCTGGAAAAACTGTTTTTT

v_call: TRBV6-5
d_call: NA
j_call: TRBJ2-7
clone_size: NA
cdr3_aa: CASSLQGVISYEQYF
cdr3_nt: TGTGCCAGCAGTTTACAGGGAGTAATCTCCTACGAGCAGTACTTC

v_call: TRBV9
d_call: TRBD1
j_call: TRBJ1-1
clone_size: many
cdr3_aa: CASSERGQGTEAFF
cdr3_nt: TGTGCCAGCAGCGAAAGGGGGCAAGGCACTGAAGCTTTCTTT

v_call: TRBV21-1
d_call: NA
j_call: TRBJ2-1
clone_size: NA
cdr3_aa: CARTIGRGQFF
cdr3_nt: TGTGCCAGAACCATAGGCCGGGGGCAGTTCTTC

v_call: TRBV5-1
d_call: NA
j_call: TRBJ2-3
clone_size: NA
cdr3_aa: CASSPTTGIPSTDTQYF
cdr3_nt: TGCGCCAGCAGCCCCACTACAGGGATCCCTAGCACAGATACGCAGTATTTT

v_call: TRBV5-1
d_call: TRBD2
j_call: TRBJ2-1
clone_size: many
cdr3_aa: CASSPSTSGGAAYNEQFF
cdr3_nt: TGCGCCAGCAGTCCGTCTACTAGCGGGGGGGCCGCGTACAATGAGCAGTTCTTC

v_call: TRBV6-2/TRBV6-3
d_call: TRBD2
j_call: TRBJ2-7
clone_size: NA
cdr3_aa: CASSYASGQYEQYF
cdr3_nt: TGTGCCAGCAGTTACGCTAGCGGGCAATACGAGCAGTACTTC

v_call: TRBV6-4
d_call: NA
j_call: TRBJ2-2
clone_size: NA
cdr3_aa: CASSEIWGATGELFF
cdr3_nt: TGTGCCAGCAGTGAGATCTGGGGGGCCACCGGGGAGCTGTTTTTT

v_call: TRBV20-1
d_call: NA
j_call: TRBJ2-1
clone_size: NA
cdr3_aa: CSAPTAAFEQFF
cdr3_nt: TGCAGTGCTCCGACGGCGGCATTCGAGCAGTTCTTC

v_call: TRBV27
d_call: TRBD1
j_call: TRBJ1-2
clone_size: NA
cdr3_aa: CASRAQGGGYGYTF
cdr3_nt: TGTGCCAGCAGGGCCCAGGGGGGAGGCTATGGCTACACCTTC

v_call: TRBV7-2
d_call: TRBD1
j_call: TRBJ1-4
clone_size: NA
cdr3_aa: CASSLGAGGRKLFF
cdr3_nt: TGTGCCAGCAGCCTGGGGGCAGGGGGCCGAAAACTGTTTTTT

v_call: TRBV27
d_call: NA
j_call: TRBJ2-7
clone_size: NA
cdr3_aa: CASSLGSNSYEQYF
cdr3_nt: TGTGCCAGCAGTTTGGGCAGTAACTCCTACGAGCAGTACTTC

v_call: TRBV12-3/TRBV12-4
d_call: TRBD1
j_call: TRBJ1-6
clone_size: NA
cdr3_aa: CASSWDSKSPLHF
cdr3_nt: TGTGCCAGCAGCTGGGACAGCAAATCACCCCTCCACTTT

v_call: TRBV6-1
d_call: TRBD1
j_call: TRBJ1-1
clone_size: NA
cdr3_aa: CASSRDRGRETEAFF
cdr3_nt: TGTGCCAGCAGTCGGGACAGGGGGCGTGAAACTGAAGCTTTCTTT

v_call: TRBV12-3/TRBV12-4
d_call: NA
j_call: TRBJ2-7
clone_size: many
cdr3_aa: CASTSWDTTYEQYF
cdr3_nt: TGTGCCAGCACTTCTTGGGACACCACCTACGAGCAGTACTTC

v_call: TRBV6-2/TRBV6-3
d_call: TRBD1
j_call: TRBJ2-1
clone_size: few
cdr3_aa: CASRSGTGSSYNEQFF
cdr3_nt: TGTGCCAGCAGATCCGGGACAGGGTCCTCCTACAATGAGCAGTTCTTC

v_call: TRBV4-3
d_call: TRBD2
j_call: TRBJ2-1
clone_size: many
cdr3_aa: CASSHELATNEQFF
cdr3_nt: TGCGCCAGCAGCCATGAACTAGCGACCAATGAGCAGTTCTTC

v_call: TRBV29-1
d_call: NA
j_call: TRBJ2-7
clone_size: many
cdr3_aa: CSVTTSSRSLYEQYF
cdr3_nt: TGCAGCGTGACAACTAGCAGCCGTTCCCTCTACGAGCAGTACTTC

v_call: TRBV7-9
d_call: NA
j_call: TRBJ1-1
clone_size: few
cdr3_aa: CASSFLPGEAFF
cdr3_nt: TGTGCCAGCAGCTTTTTACCCGGAGAAGCTTTCTTT

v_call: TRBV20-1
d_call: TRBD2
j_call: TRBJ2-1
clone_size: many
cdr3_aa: CSARPPGLAGAKQFF
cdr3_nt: TGCAGTGCTAGACCACCGGGACTAGCGGGAGCTAAGCAGTTCTTC

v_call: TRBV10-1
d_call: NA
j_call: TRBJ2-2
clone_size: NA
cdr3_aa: CASTSTPTGELFF
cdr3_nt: TGCGCCAGCACTTCTACTCCGACCGGGGAGCTGTTTTTT

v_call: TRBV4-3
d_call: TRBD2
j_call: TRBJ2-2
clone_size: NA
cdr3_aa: CASSQVAGEGTGELFF
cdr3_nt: TGCGCCAGCAGCCAAGTGGCGGGAGAGGGCACCGGGGAGCTGTTTTTT

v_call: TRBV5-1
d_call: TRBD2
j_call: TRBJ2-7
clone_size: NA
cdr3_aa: CASSEGSGGHEQYF
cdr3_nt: TGCGCCAGCAGCGAGGGAAGCGGGGGCCACGAGCAGTACTTC

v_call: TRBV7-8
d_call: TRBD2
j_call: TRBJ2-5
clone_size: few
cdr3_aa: CASSFPGGQETQYF
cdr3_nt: TGTGCCAGCAGCTTCCCGGGGGGCCAAGAGACCCAGTACTTC

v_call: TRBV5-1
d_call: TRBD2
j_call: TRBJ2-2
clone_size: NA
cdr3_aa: CASSIGPSGGVSGELFF
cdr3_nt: TGCGCCAGCAGCATCGGGCCTAGCGGGGGAGTTTCTGGGGAGCTGTTTTTT

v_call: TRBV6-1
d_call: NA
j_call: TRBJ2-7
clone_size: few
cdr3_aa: CASSPTWGAGYEQYF
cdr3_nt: TGTGCCAGCAGTCCCACTTGGGGGGCAGGATACGAGCAGTACTTC

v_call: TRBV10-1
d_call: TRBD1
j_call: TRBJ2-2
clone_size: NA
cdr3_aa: CASSELGTGAGELFF
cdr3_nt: TGCGCCAGCAGTGAATTGGGGACAGGGGCCGGGGAGCTGTTTTTT

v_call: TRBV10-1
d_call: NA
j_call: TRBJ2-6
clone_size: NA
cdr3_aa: CASTTGANVLTF
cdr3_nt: TGCGCCAGCACAACAGGGGCCAACGTCCTGACTTTC

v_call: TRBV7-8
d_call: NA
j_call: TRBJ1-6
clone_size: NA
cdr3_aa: CASSLPGWGDSPLHF
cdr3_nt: TGTGCCAGCAGCCTACCGGGGTGGGGGGATTCACCCCTCCACTTT

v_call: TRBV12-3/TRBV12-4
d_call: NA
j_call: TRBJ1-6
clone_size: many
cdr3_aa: CASSADVNSPLHF
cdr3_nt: TGTGCCAGCAGCGCGGACGTAAATTCACCCCTCCACTTT

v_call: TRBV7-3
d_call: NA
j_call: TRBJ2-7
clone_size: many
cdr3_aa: CASSLLGQEYEQYF
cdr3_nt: TGTGCCAGCAGCCTCCTAGGTCAGGAATACGAGCAGTACTTC

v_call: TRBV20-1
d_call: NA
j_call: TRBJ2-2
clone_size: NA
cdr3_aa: CSARDRRGTGELFF
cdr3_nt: TGCAGTGCTAGAGATAGGAGGGGCACCGGGGAGCTGTTTTTT

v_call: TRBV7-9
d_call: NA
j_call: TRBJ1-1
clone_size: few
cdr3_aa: CASSPETVMNTEAFF
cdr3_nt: TGTGCCAGCAGCCCAGAGACAGTAATGAACACTGAAGCTTTCTTT

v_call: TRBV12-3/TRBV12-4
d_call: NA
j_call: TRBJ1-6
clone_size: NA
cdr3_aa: CASSFLDAPLHF
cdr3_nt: TGTGCCAGCAGTTTTCTGGATGCGCCCCTCCACTTT

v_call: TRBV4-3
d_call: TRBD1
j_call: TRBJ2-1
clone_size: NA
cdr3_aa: CASSRGQVDEQFF
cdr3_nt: TGCGCCAGCAGCCGGGGACAGGTCGATGAGCAGTTCTTC

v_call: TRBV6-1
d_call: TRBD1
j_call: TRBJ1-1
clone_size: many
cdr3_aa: CASSEGTGRTEAFF
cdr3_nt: TGTGCCAGCAGTGAAGGGACAGGGCGCACTGAAGCTTTCTTT

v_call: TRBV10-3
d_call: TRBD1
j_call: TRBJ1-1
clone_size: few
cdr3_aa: CAIRMGQLNTEAFF
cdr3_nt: TGTGCCATCAGGATGGGACAGTTGAACACTGAAGCTTTCTTT

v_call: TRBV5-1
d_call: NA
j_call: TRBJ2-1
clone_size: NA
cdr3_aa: CASSSGFDPNEQFF
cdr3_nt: TGCGCCAGCAGTAGTGGGTTTGACCCCAATGAGCAGTTCTTC